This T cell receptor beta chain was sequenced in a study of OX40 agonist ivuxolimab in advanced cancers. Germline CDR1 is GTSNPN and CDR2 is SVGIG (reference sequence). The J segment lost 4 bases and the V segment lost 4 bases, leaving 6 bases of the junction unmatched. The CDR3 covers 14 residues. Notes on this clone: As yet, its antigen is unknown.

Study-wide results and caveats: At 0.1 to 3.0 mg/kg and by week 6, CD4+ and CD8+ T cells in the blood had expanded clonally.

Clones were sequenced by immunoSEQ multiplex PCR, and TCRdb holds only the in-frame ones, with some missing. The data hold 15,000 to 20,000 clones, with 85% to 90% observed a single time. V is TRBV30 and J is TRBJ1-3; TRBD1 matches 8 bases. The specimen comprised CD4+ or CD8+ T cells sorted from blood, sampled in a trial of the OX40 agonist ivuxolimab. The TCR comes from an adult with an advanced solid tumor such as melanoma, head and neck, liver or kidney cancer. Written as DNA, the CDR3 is TGTGCCTGGATCATGACAGGGGCAGGAAACACCATATATTTT. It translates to CAWIMTGAGNTIYF. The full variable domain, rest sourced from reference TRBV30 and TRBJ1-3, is SQTIHQWPATLVQPVGSPLSLECTVEGTSNPNLYWYRQAAGRGLQLLFYSVGIGQISSEVPQNLSASRPQDRQFILSSKKLLLSDSGFYLCAWIMTGAGNTIYFGEGSWLTVV.